This TCR beta chain came from a study of blood T cell repertoires in COVID-19. About the research overall: There were acute and convalescent COVID-19 samples, and they came from the United States, Italy and Spain.

The method was immunoSEQ multiplex PCR; TCRdb's version includes in-frame clones alone and lacks a portion of them. This table holds 55,000 or so clones, approximately 80% found once. With V trimmed by 3 bases and J by 11 bases, 6 bases remained unmatched. The germline CDR1 and CDR2 sequences are KGHSH and LQKENI. The CDR3 spans 12 residues. During active infection, Seattle patients enrolled and were then monitored through disease. The source material was peripheral blood. This chain links TRBV18 with TRBJ1-1, with TRBD1 identical over 7 bases. This receptor was identified in a man in his thirties or forties with COVID-19, enrolled during active disease. This CDR3 is CASSPRTGEAFF. CDR3 bases: TGTGCCAGCTCACCTCGGACAGGCGAGGCTTTCTTT.